This is a list of T cell receptor beta chains from one sample in a study of T cell repertoires in cytomegalovirus infection. TCRdb used MiXCR to reprocess the reads, holding one entry per CDR3 protein. The sample lists fewer than 200,000 distinct CDR3 sequences; 13% to 15% were seen once. Sequencing was performed on PBMCs. The receptors shown here come from a human donor in good health (CMV status not recorded). Some clones in this sample may be carry-over from other donors' samples. The CDR3 runs from the conserved cysteine through the conserved F or W. D genes are given only for firm matches. Clone size is shown for a subset of rows, as once, few, many or a class of expanded clone.

length | J | size | D | V | DNA | CDR3
14 | TRBJ1-4 | few | - | TRBV5-1 | TGCGCCAGCAGCTTGGACAGCTGGGATGAAAAACTGTTTTTT | CASSLDSWDEKLFF
22 | TRBJ2-1 | many | TRBD2 | TRBV7-8 | TGTGCCAGCAGCTTAGCGTTCTTAGGACTAGCGCTGTCTCGAGCCTCCTACAATGAGCAGTTCTTC | CASSLAFLGLALSRASYNEQFF
10 | TRBJ2-1 | - | - | TRBV29-1 | TGCAGCGTTCCTCGGGGTGAGCAGTTCTTC | CSVPRGEQFF
12 | TRBJ1-2 | many | - | TRBV6-2/TRBV6-3 | TGTGCCAGCAGCGACCGGGTGGAGGGCTACACCTTC | CASSDRVEGYTF
14 | TRBJ1-5 | many | - | TRBV12-3/TRBV12-4 | TGTGCCAGCAGCCACGGAACAGGGAGCCAGCCCCAGCATTTT | CASSHGTGSQPQHF
13 | TRBJ1-2 | many | TRBD1 | TRBV7-3 | TGTGCCAGCAGCCTCGACAGGGGCTATGGCTACACCTTC | CASSLDRGYGYTF
16 | TRBJ2-6 | few | - | TRBV28 | TGTGCCAGCAGTTTATGGGGAAGCTCTGGGGCCAACGTCCTGACTTTC | CASSLWGSSGANVLTF
17 | TRBJ2-4 | - | - | TRBV23-1 | TGCGCCAGCAGTGAGAGGGCCTTCCTTAGCGGCAAAAACATTCAGTACTTC | CASSERAFLSGKNIQYF
15 | TRBJ1-1 | - | TRBD1 | TRBV20-1 | TGCAGTGCTAGAGGGGACAGGGTTATGAACACTGAAGCTTTCTTT | CSARGDRVMNTEAFF
16 | TRBJ2-1 | - | - | TRBV27 | TGTGCCAGCAGACGCATGTCGGATTCCGGCTATAATGAGCAGTTCTTC | CASRRMSDSGYNEQFF
15 | TRBJ2-1 | many | TRBD2 | TRBV4-2 | TGTGCCAGCAGCCAAGATAGCGGGAATTACAATGAGCAGTTCTTC | CASSQDSGNYNEQFF
15 | TRBJ1-1 | few | TRBD1 | TRBV14 | TGTGCCAGCAGCCAAGCGGTCAGGGGGCGTACTGAAGCTTTCTTT | CASSQAVRGRTEAFF
14 | TRBJ2-1 | - | - | TRBV11-2 | TGTGCCAGCAGCTTAGATGTCGAGGGAAATGAGCAGTTCTTC | CASSLDVEGNEQFF
15 | TRBJ1-4 | - | - | TRBV29-1 | TGCAGCGCTGGGGAACAGCCCTCAACTAATGAAAAACTGTTTTTT | CSAGEQPSTNEKLFF
14 | TRBJ1-1 | many | - | TRBV29-1 | TGCAGCGTTGTCCCAGGGTGGAGGGGCACTGAAGCTTTCTTT | CSVVPGWRGTEAFF
13 | TRBJ1-2 | - | - | TRBV29-1 | TGCAGCGTCCGGACAGTGGGTGAGGGTGGCTACACCTTC | CSVRTVGEGGYTF
15 | TRBJ2-1 | - | - | TRBV15 | TGTGCCACCAGCACCGGGACTCCTTACGAGGATGAGCAGTTCTTC | CATSTGTPYEDEQFF
13 | TRBJ1-4 | few | - | TRBV11-2 | TGTGCCAGCAGCCCTACTGGGGGTGAAAAACTGTTTTTT | CASSPTGGEKLFF
13 | TRBJ2-2 | - | - | TRBV5-6 | TGTGCCAGCAGCTCGGGGGGCATGGGGGAGCTGTTTTTT | CASSSGGMGELFF
15 | TRBJ2-1 | - | TRBD1 | TRBV2 | TGTGCCAGCAGTAGCGGGACAGGGCCCTACAATGAGCAGTTCTTC | CASSSGTGPYNEQFF
14 | TRBJ2-2 | few | - | TRBV28 | TGTGCCAGCAGTGGGATCCCGAACACCGGGGAGCTGTTTTTT | CASSGIPNTGELFF
14 | TRBJ1-2 | many | TRBD1 | TRBV12-3/TRBV12-4 | TGTGCCAGCAGCAGGGGGATAGGGGACTATGGCTACACCTTC | CASSRGIGDYGYTF
14 | TRBJ2-2 | - | - | TRBV6-4 | TGTGCCAGCAGTGAACGGCCGAACACCGGGGAGCTGTTTTTT | CASSERPNTGELFF
14 | TRBJ2-5 | - | - | TRBV7-9 | TGTGCCAGCAGCTTGCACGGGACTCCAGAGACCCAGTACTTC | CASSLHGTPETQYF
15 | TRBJ1-6 | many | TRBD1 | TRBV6-1 | TGTGCCAGCAGCCGTATCGGGACAGGGGATTCACCCCTCCACTTT | CASSRIGTGDSPLHF
12 | TRBJ2-1 | few | - | TRBV5-5 | TGTGCCAGCAGACCTTCCCGGGGTGAGCAGTTCTTC | CASRPSRGEQFF
14 | TRBJ2-5 | few | - | TRBV9 | TGTGCCAGCAGCGTAGCGAGCCGTGAAGAGACCCAGTACTTC | CASSVASREETQYF
12 | TRBJ1-3 | many | - | TRBV29-1 | TGCAGCGTTCAAACATCTGGAAACACCATATATTTT | CSVQTSGNTIYF
19 | TRBJ1-4 | few | TRBD1 | TRBV4-1 | TGCGCCAGCAGCCAAGCCGCGATAGACAGGGGAAAGATCGGAGAAAAACTGTTTTTT | CASSQAAIDRGKIGEKLFF
16 | TRBJ2-5 | - | TRBD1 | TRBV4-2 | TGTGCCAGCAGCCAAGCTTCGGCGTCAGGGGGAGAGACCCAGTACTTC | CASSQASASGGETQYF
14 | TRBJ2-7 | many | - | TRBV7-2 | TGTGCCAGCAGCTTACCGGGTTTCACCTACGAGCAGTACTTC | CASSLPGFTYEQYF
13 | TRBJ2-7 | few | - | TRBV29-1 | TGCAGCGTTGAAGAGAATGCGGGGAGCGAGCAGTACTTC | CSVEENAGSEQYF
15 | TRBJ2-5 | - | - | TRBV10-3 | TGTGCCATCAGTGATCCGGGAGGGGGCAAGGAGACCCAGTACTTC | CAISDPGGGKETQYF
18 | TRBJ2-2 | - | TRBD2 | TRBV18 | TGTGCCAGCTCACCACCGACCGGACTAGCGGGGTACACCGGGGAGCTGTTTTTT | CASSPPTGLAGYTGELFF
15 | TRBJ2-6 | - | TRBD1 | TRBV10-3 | TGTGCCACTCCGGACAGGGAGGCTGGGGCCAACGTCCTGACTTTC | CATPDREAGANVLTF
10 | TRBJ2-7 | few | - | TRBV29-1 | TGCAGCGTTGTGACCCCCGAGCAGTACTTC | CSVVTPEQYF
15 | TRBJ1-2 | - | TRBD1 | TRBV4-1 | TGCGCCAGCAGCCACGGAGACAGGGGGCGGAATGGCTACACCTTC | CASSHGDRGRNGYTF
15 | TRBJ2-7 | few | TRBD2 | TRBV23-1 | TGCGCCAGCAGTCAAGGACTAGCGGAGCGGCCCGAGCAGTACTTC | CASSQGLAERPEQYF
14 | TRBJ1-5 | many | - | TRBV12-3/TRBV12-4 | TGTGCCAGCAGTTTAAATGCAGGGAGGCAGCCCCAGCATTTT | CASSLNAGRQPQHF
14 | TRBJ2-3 | once | - | TRBV20-1 | TGCAGTGCTAGAGATAAGGGGAGCACAGATACGCAGTATTTT | CSARDKGSTDTQYF
13 | TRBJ2-3 | - | - | TRBV6-2/TRBV6-3 | TGTGCCACGCTCAGGCGCAGCACAGATACGCAGTATTTT | CATLRRSTDTQYF
14 | TRBJ2-7 | - | - | TRBV19 | TGTGCCAGTAGTATGGGACCTGGAGCCTACGAGCAGTACTTC | CASSMGPGAYEQYF
15 | TRBJ2-5 | many | TRBD1 | TRBV7-8 | TGTGCCAGCAGCTCCCCCCGGGACAGCCAAGAGACCCAGTACTTC | CASSSPRDSQETQYF
15 | TRBJ2-1 | many | - | TRBV28 | TGTGCCAGCAGCCAGACCGGGACTGGGTACAATGAGCAGTTCTTC | CASSQTGTGYNEQFF
16 | TRBJ2-7 | few | TRBD1 | TRBV28 | TGTGCCAGCAGTTCCCCCACCCTGGACAGGGGTCACGAGCAGTACTTC | CASSSPTLDRGHEQYF
15 | TRBJ1-2 | - | - | TRBV12-3/TRBV12-4 | TGTGCCAGCAGTCTAGGGGCCCCAGCTAACTATGGCTACACCTTC | CASSLGAPANYGYTF
15 | TRBJ1-1 | - | TRBD1 | TRBV28 | TGTGCCAGCAGTTTGCCGGGACAGGGAGACACTGAAGCTTTCTTT | CASSLPGQGDTEAFF
15 | TRBJ2-7 | medium-sized | - | TRBV7-9 | TGTGCCAGCAGCTCCCGAGGACAGAAGAATTACGAGCAGTACTTC | CASSSRGQKNYEQYF
14 | TRBJ1-2 | many | - | TRBV20-1 | TGCAGTGCCAGAGATCCGAGGAGGTCCTATGGCTACACCTTC | CSARDPRRSYGYTF
14 | TRBJ1-5 | many | - | TRBV5-6 | TGTGCCAGCAGCGTTCGACAGGGCAATCAGCCCCAGCATTTT | CASSVRQGNQPQHF
15 | TRBJ2-7 | few | TRBD2 | TRBV7-2 | TGTGCCAGCAGCTGGACGGGTAGCGGGAACTACGAGCAGTACTTC | CASSWTGSGNYEQYF
16 | TRBJ2-7 | many | - | TRBV7-9 | TGTGCCAGCAGCGACACCCTCCAGGGTAAGAGCTACGAGCAGTACTTC | CASSDTLQGKSYEQYF
15 | TRBJ2-7 | many | - | TRBV6-1 | TGTGCCAGCAGTGTCAGGGAAGTTCGTAACTACGAGCAGTACTTC | CASSVREVRNYEQYF
19 | TRBJ1-5 | - | - | TRBV12-3/TRBV12-4 | TGTGCCAGCAGTTTATTCCCCATGGGGGTATCCTTTTTGGATCAGCCCCAGCATTTT | CASSLFPMGVSFLDQPQHF